The rows below give T cell receptor beta chains drawn from one sample of a study of blood T cell repertoires in COVID-19. The repertoire was sequenced with immunoSEQ multiplex PCR; TCRdb's copy has only in-frame clones and lacks some. In the table there are approximately 90,000 clones, 75% to 90% of which are singletons. The source material was peripheral blood. These receptor sequences come from a man aged 55 to 70 with COVID-19, enrolled during active disease. CDR3s include the opening cysteine and the closing phenylalanine or tryptophan. Each record gives: D gene, J gene, clone size, V gene, CDR3 DNA, CDR3 protein. D genes are given only for firm matches. Rows give clone size only sometimes, using once, few, many, or a class for an expanded clone.

D: TRBD1
J: TRBJ1-3
size: .
V: TRBV14
DNA: TGTGCCAGCAGTCCAGGGGGCTTTGGAAACACCATATATTTT
CDR3: CASSPGGFGNTIYF

D: .
J: TRBJ1-1
size: .
V: TRBV7-2
DNA: TGTGCCAGCAGCTTAGTGGGGGGGCTAACTGAAGCTTTCTTT
CDR3: CASSLVGGLTEAFF

D: .
J: TRBJ1-1
size: .
V: TRBV5-1
DNA: TGCGCCAGCAGCTTGGGTTGGGGAGACACTGAAGCTTTCTTT
CDR3: CASSLGWGDTEAFF

D: .
J: TRBJ2-5
size: .
V: TRBV7-2
DNA: TGTGCCAGCAGCTTGGCCGGGACTCTACAGGAGACCCAGTACTTC
CDR3: CASSLAGTLQETQYF

D: .
J: TRBJ2-7
size: many
V: TRBV18
DNA: TGTGCCAGCTCAGTATCCTACGAGCAGTACTTC
CDR3: CASSVSYEQYF

D: .
J: TRBJ1-2
size: .
V: TRBV6-2/TRBV6-3
DNA: TGTGCCAGCAGCGCCAGGGGTAGCTATGGCTACACCTTC
CDR3: CASSARGSYGYTF

D: .
J: TRBJ1-4
size: .
V: TRBV7-9
DNA: TGTGCCAGCAGCGACAGCGTGGGGGAAAAACTGTTTTTT
CDR3: CASSDSVGEKLFF

D: TRBD2
J: TRBJ2-7
size: .
V: TRBV5-5
DNA: TGTGCCAGCAGCTTGGTCTGGCGGGAGAGCTCCTACGAGCAGTACTTC
CDR3: CASSLVWRESSYEQYF

D: TRBD2
J: TRBJ2-2
size: .
V: TRBV19
DNA: TGTGCCAGTAGTCCCCCGGGACTAGAGACCGGGGAGCTGTTTTTT
CDR3: CASSPPGLETGELFF

D: .
J: TRBJ2-2
size: .
V: TRBV7-6
DNA: TGTGCCAGCAGCTTACGCGGAGGGGAGCTGTTTTTT
CDR3: CASSLRGGELFF